The T cell receptor beta chain under discussion was sequenced for a study of memory CD4+ T cells and cytomegalovirus serostatus. Study in general: Donors were healthy Belgian adults, some 10 CMV seropositive and 20 to 25 seronegative.

Single viable CD3+CD4+CD8-CD45RO+ cells were sorted as the memory CD4+ T cells. Libraries were prepared by immunoSEQ multiplex PCR; TCRdb keeps only in-frame clonotypes and omits some of them. The sample consists of tens of thousands of clones, more than 65% of them appearing once. This receptor was obtained from an adult in good health and CMV-seronegative. The sample comprised memory CD4+ T cells from blood.

The CDR3 region has the DNA TGTGCCAGCAGTCCAGGCGGGGCCTATGGCTACACCTTC. Translating gives CASSPGGAYGYTF. The chain is built from TRBV6-6 and TRBJ1-2; D perhaps matches TRBD1 (5 bases). V dropped 5 bases and J dropped 4 bases, with 11 bases sitting between them. In germline, CDR1 is MNHNY, CDR2 SVGAGI (reference sequence). The CDR3 covers 13 residues.